A selection of T cell receptor beta chains follows, all from one sample in a study of shared clonotypes between healthy human individuals. Assay used: immunoSEQ multiplex PCR; TCRdb lists only in-frame clones, some missing. The sample has about 680,000 clones, 72% seen once. Sequenced sample: memory CD4+ T cells sorted from blood. The receptors come from a woman younger than 45 in good health. The CDR3 runs from the conserved cysteine through the conserved F or W. Fields, in order: CDR3 length, D gene, J gene, V gene, clone size, CDR3 DNA, CDR3 protein. A D gene is named only where the DNA matches it firmly. Size is omitted from some rows. Given values are once, few, many or a class for expanded clones.

14 - TRBJ2-7 TRBV11-2 - TGTGCCAGCAGCTTTCAAGGAGACTCCTACGAGCAGTACTTC CASSFQGDSYEQYF
15 TRBD2 TRBJ2-7 TRBV10-3 - TGTGCCATCAGTGCCCCTCTAGCGGGAGTAAACGAGCAGTACTTC CAISAPLAGVNEQYF
13 - TRBJ2-1 TRBV30 - TGTGCCTGGAGTGTACCAGGTTTCAATGAGCAGTTCTTC CAWSVPGFNEQFF
12 - TRBJ2-3 TRBV28 - TGTGCCAGCAGTTTTTATCCAGATACGCAGTATTTT CASSFYPDTQYF
15 TRBD1 TRBJ2-3 TRBV5-6 - TGTGCCAGCAGCCCCGGGACAGGGGTACCAGATACGCAGTATTTT CASSPGTGVPDTQYF
15 TRBD1 TRBJ2-7 TRBV7-9 many TGTGCCAGCAGGGGTGGGGACAGGGCCACCTACGAGCAGTACTTC CASRGGDRATYEQYF
14 TRBD1 TRBJ1-1 TRBV27 - TGTGCCAGCAGTCCCCAGGGGGCGAGCACTGAAGCTTTCTTT CASSPQGASTEAFF
20 - TRBJ2-4 TRBV4-2 - TGTGCCAGCAGCCAAGACTGGGGGTATACGGGAGTGGCAGCCAAAAACATTCAGTACTTC CASSQDWGYTGVAAKNIQYF
14 - TRBJ1-1 TRBV6-5 once TGTGCCAGCAGACCACAGGGTCGCTCCACTGAAGCTTTCTTT CASRPQGRSTEAFF
14 - TRBJ2-1 TRBV28 many TGTGCCAGCAGTTTAATGGGCAAATACAATGAGCAGTTCTTC CASSLMGKYNEQFF
15 - TRBJ1-4 TRBV5-1 - TGCGCCGGCAGCTACACCGCCAGGGATGGTGAAAAACTGTTTTTT CAGSYTARDGEKLFF
16 - TRBJ1-5 TRBV19 - TGTGCCAGTAGTTTCACCAGGGTTACGGGCAATCAGCCCCAGCATTTT CASSFTRVTGNQPQHF
12 - TRBJ2-7 TRBV11-2 - TGTGCCAGCAGCTTAGAGTTACGCGAGCAGTACTTC CASSLELREQYF
15 - TRBJ1-4 TRBV28 once TGTGCCAGCAGCTCGCCTGTGGGACAAGGAGAAAAACTGTTTTTT CASSSPVGQGEKLFF
14 - TRBJ2-7 TRBV11-2 once TGTGCCAGCAGCTTAGTCTGGGGGCCATACGAGCAGTACTTC CASSLVWGPYEQYF
15 - TRBJ2-3 TRBV19 - TGTGCCAGTAGTATGGTTACGGGGGCGGGAGATACGCAGTATTTT CASSMVTGAGDTQYF
15 - TRBJ2-7 TRBV21-1 few TGTGCCAGCACTCTGACTAGCGGCTTCTCCTACGAGCAGTACTTC CASTLTSGFSYEQYF
12 - TRBJ2-1 TRBV4-1 - TGCGCCAGCAGCCAAGTAGAGGATGAGCAGTTCTTC CASSQVEDEQFF
15 TRBD1 TRBJ1-3 TRBV27 - TGTGCCACCTCCCCCCGAGGGACAGTAATTAACACCATATATTTT CATSPRGTVINTIYF
15 TRBD2 TRBJ2-7 TRBV2 - TGTGCCAGCAGTGAAGAAGGAGCGGGAGCTTACGAGCAGTACTTC CASSEEGAGAYEQYF
13 - TRBJ2-1 TRBV6-6 - TGTGCCAGCACCCTCCTAGCGTACAATGAGCAGTTCTTC CASTLLAYNEQFF
13 - TRBJ1-5 TRBV29-1 few TGCAGCGCCTCACAGGGTTTGGGTCAGCCCCAGCATTTT CSASQGLGQPQHF
14 - TRBJ1-4 TRBV28 - TGTGCCAGCAGCGACGGGGCGTCTGATGAAAAACTGTTTTTT CASSDGASDEKLFF
13 - TRBJ2-7 TRBV30 - TGTGCCTACCGACAGACAAGCTCCTACGAGCAGTACTTC CAYRQTSSYEQYF
17 - TRBJ2-1 TRBV2 once TGTGCCAGCAGAACCAAGTTTTTTGGGGCTAAACACAATGAGCAGTTCTTC CASRTKFFGAKHNEQFF
14 TRBD1 TRBJ1-5 TRBV27 few TGTGCCAGCAGACCGGGACAGGGTACTGGGCCCCAGCATTTT CASRPGQGTGPQHF
17 - TRBJ1-5 TRBV15 - TGTGCCACCAGCAGAGGGGAGGGGAGTAGGAGCAATCAGCCCCAGCATTTT CATSRGEGSRSNQPQHF
14 - TRBJ1-1 TRBV9 - TGTGCCAGCAGCTCGGGACGTTTGAACACTGAAGCTTTCTTT CASSSGRLNTEAFF
16 - TRBJ2-3 TRBV5-1 few TGCGCCAGCAGCTTGTCCCAGGGGCAAGTCACAGATACGCAGTATTTT CASSLSQGQVTDTQYF